One and the same sample provided the 32 T cell receptor beta chains below, sequenced in a study of PD-1 blockade in classical Hodgkin lymphoma. Indicated time point: cycle 4 day 1 (C4D1), after more than five weeks of nivolumab. Each patient's relapse followed autologous stem cell transplantation, and brentuximab vedotin exposure varied. Data came from immunoSEQ multiplex PCR; TCRdb stores just in-frame clones and leaves some out. The sample comprises 15,000 to 20,000 clones, about 65% of which are singletons, and about 7.2% rests with the top ten. The sample in question was peripheral blood mononuclear cells (PBMCs), obtained before the fourth cycle of nivolumab. The source of these receptors is a human donor with classical Hodgkin lymphoma.

This clone was seen a single time. This chain connects TRBV11-2 to TRBJ2-7; 7 nucleotides match TRBD2. Trimming removed 4 bases from V and 6 bases from J; junction bases left unmatched: 6. This CDR3 comprises 13 residues. CDR1 SGHAT and CDR2 FQNNGV come from the germline V gene. Here the CDR3 reads CASSYGGRLEQYF. The CDR3 region has the DNA TGTGCCAGCAGCTACGGGGGGAGGCTCGAGCAGTACTTC.

The rearrangement joins TRBV6-5 to TRBJ2-3; TRBD2 matches at 9 bases. V lost 8 bases and J lost 2; bases outside the gene matches: 5. In germline, CDR1 is MNHEY, CDR2 SVGAGI. The CDR3 spans 14 residues. The CDR3 protein is CASGSGRITDTQYF. The CDR3 coding sequence is TGTGCCAGCGGAAGCGGGAGGATCACAGATACGCAGTATTTT.

The chain is built from TRBV7-2 and TRBJ2-2; 11 bases match TRBD2. CDR1 and CDR2 (germline): SGHTA, FQGNSA. The CDR3 spans 16 residues. Trimming cost V 3 bases and J 4 bases; bases outside gene matches: 4. CDR3 bases: TGTGCCAGCAGCTTTACTAGCGGGAGTCTCACCGGGGAGCTGTTTTTT. It translates to CASSFTSGSLTGELFF.

The chain combines TRBV7-9 with TRBJ1-6, with 8 bases that match TRBD1. The V and J ends lost 5 bases and 8 bases, in that order; junction bases with no gene match: 5. CDR3 length: 14 residues. Germline values: CDR1 SEHNR, CDR2 FQNEAQ (reference sequence). In DNA, the CDR3 is TGTGCCAGCAGCAGACAGGGGACAGATTCACCCCTCCACTTT. This gives the protein CASSRQGTDSPLHF. Full variable domain (remainder filled in from reference TRBV7-9 and TRBJ1-6): DTGVSQNPRHKITKRGQNVTFRCDPISEHNRLYWYRQTLGQGPEFLTYFQNEAQLEKSRLLSDRFSAERPKGSFSTLEIQRTEQGDSAMYLCASSRQGTDSPLHFGNGTRLTVT.

In DNA, the CDR3 is TGTGCCAGCAGTCCCGCCGGTCGTCAGGCCGGTCAGCCCCAGCATTTT. It specifies CASSPAGRQAGQPQHF. The J gene is TRBJ1-5, the V gene TRBV28; D gene unclear. Germline assignment: CDR1 MDHEN and CDR2 SYDVKM. The ends were cut back, 5 bases at V and 6 bases at J, with 20 bases in the middle. The CDR3 runs 16 residues. The full variable domain, with the rest looked up from reference TRBV28 and TRBJ1-5, is DVKVTQSSRYLVKRTGEKVFLECVQDMDHENMFWYRQDPGLGLRLIYFSYDVKMKEKGDIPEGYSVSREKKERFSLILESASTNQTSMYLCASSPAGRQAGQPQHFGDGTRLSIL.

The rearrangement uses TRBV27 and TRBJ1-2, with D possibly matching TRBD1 (5 bases). V was shortened by 4 bases and J by 4 bases, with 13 bases between the two germline ends. The CDR3 sequence is 14 residues long. Germline CDR1 reads MNHEY; CDR2 reads SMNVEV (reference sequence). The CDR3 coding sequence is TGTGCCAGCAGTTCCCGAACGGGGGGCTATGGCTACACCTTC. Translation: CASSSRTGGYGYTF.

The chain is built from TRBV19 and TRBJ1-1, with D uncertain. The CDR3 is 14 amino acids. V was trimmed by 5 bases and J by 8 bases, leaving 18 bases between them. The germline V gene has CDR1 LNHDA and CDR2 SQIVND (reference sequence). Here the CDR3 reads CASSAGNQRGEAFF. The CDR3 nucleotides read TGTGCCAGTAGTGCCGGAAACCAAAGAGGAGAAGCTTTCTTT.

This clone was recorded a few times. The chain carries TRBV7-9 and TRBJ2-7; tentative D call: TRBD1 (6 bases). The CDR3 extends over 13 amino acids. Germline V lookup: CDR1 SEHNR, CDR2 FQNEAQ (reference sequence). Trimming cost V 4 bases and J 3 bases, with 10 bases left between them. This chain's CDR3 is CASSSPDSYEQYF. In DNA, the CDR3 is TGTGCCAGCAGCTCACCGGACAGCTACGAGCAGTACTTC.

This chain links TRBV16 with TRBJ1-6; perhaps TRBD1 as D (6 bases). V was cut by 5 bases and J by 7 bases, with 18 bases left in between. The CDR3 spans 16 residues. Germline V gene data show CDR1 as KGHSY and CDR2 as FQNENV. Here the CDR3 DNA reads TGTGCCAGCAGCTACGACAGGCCTCTGGGAAATTCACCCCTCCACTTT. It codes for CASSYDRPLGNSPLHF.

The chain joins TRBV5-1 to TRBJ1-1; 7 nucleotides line up with TRBD1. Germline V CDR1 and CDR2: SGHRS, YFSETQ. The CDR3 runs to 14 residues. Trimming at V came to 6 bases and at J to 6 bases, leaving 11 bases not matched to a gene. CDR3 sequence reads: CASKGTDLWAEAFF. DNA for the CDR3: TGCGCCAGCAAGGGGACAGATCTATGGGCTGAAGCTTTCTTT. Full variable domain (remainder filled in from reference TRBV5-1 and TRBJ1-1): KAGVTQTPRYLIKTRGQQVTLSCSPISGHRSVSWYQQTPGQGLQFLFEYFSETQRNKGNFPGRFSGRQFSNSRSEMNVSTLELGDSALYLCASKGTDLWAEAFFGQGTRLTVV.

The rearrangement uses TRBV6-5 and TRBJ1-5; D is possibly TRBD1 (5 bases). This CDR3 is 15 amino acids long. V was clipped by 2 bases and J by 4 bases, with 12 bases between them. Germline loops: CDR1 MNHEY, CDR2 SVGAGI. The CDR3 coding sequence is TGTGCCAGCAGTTACGACAGACCCCAAAATCAGCCCCAGCATTTT. This translates into CASSYDRPQNQPQHF.

The genes are TRBV27 and TRBJ2-7, with D unclear. Germline CDR1 and CDR2: MNHEY and SMNVEV (reference sequence). Trimming stripped 5 bases from V and 3 bases from J, with 11 bases between. The CDR3 length is 13 residues. The CDR3 loop reads CASSPRKHYEQYF. The CDR3 nucleotides are TGTGCCAGCAGTCCCCGGAAACACTACGAGCAGTACTTC.

This clone was recorded a few times. The DNA for the CDR3 is TGCGCCAGCAGCTTGGGGGCTACAGGGTCTCGCGCGAGGATCACTGAAGCTTTCTTT. It specifies CASSLGATGSRARITEAFF. The V call is TRBV5-1, the J call TRBJ1-1; perhaps TRBD1 as D (6 bases). The germline gives CDR1 SGHRS, CDR2 YFSETQ. Trimming left V 0 bases short and J 4 bases short, with 25 bases between. The CDR3 is 19 residues long.

The V call is TRBV2, the J call TRBJ2-5, with D tentatively TRBD2 (5 bases). This CDR3 has 13 amino acids. CDR1 SNHLY and CDR2 FYNNEI come from the germline V gene. Trimming cost V 0 bases and J 11 bases, with 13 bases left between them. The CDR3 here is CASSEARVGEQYF. Here the CDR3 DNA reads TGTGCCAGCAGTGAAGCGCGGGTGGGAGAGCAGTACTTC.

As for this clone: Distinct nucleotide sequences in the sample also encode this CDR3. V usage is TRBV4-1 and J usage is TRBJ1-1; possible D gene TRBD1, 5 bases. Trimming removed 0 bases at V and 5 bases at J, with 10 bases between. Germline-derived CDR1 and CDR2 are MGHRA and YSYEKL. The CDR3 is 14 amino acids. CDR3 coding DNA: TGCGCCAGCAGCCAAGATCGAGAGGGGACTGAAGCTTTCTTT. It translates to CASSQDREGTEAFF.

The genes are TRBV10-3 and TRBJ1-2, with TRBD1 matching 9 bases. Losses at the gene ends were 10 bases for V and 1 base for J; bases not matched to a gene: 7. Germline V CDR1 and CDR2: ENHRY, SYGVKD. This CDR3 spans 14 amino acids. CDR3 coding DNA: TGTGCCAGCTTACCGGGACAGGGTAACTATGGCTACACCTTC. Translated, it gives CASLPGQGNYGYTF.

This clone was seen once. J is TRBJ2-1 and V is TRBV11-2; TRBD2 aligns across 8 bases. CDR3 length equals 15 residues. V shed 3 bases, J shed 3 bases, and the junction held 4 bases outside the gene matches. CDR1 is SGHAT and CDR2 is FQNNGV in the germline V gene. The CDR3 nucleotides are TGTGCCAGCAGCTTCCCGGGACTAGACTACAATGAGCAGTTCTTC. As protein: CASSFPGLDYNEQFF.

This clone has only a few counts. The chain links TRBV28 to TRBJ2-2; no clear D gene. V shed 6 bases and J shed 8 bases, with 7 bases lying between them. The CDR3 runs to 11 residues. CDR1 is MDHEN and CDR2 is SYDVKM in the germline V gene. The CDR3 region is CASRFRGELFF. In DNA, the CDR3 is TGTGCCAGCAGATTCCGAGGGGAGCTGTTTTTT.

The chain employs TRBV7-3 and TRBJ1-2; D unresolved. The germline V and J ends were trimmed by 5 bases and 4 bases, with 11 bases remaining between them. The V gene's germline CDR1 is SGHTA and CDR2 FQGTGA. CDR3 size: 13 residues. The CDR3 spells CASSLSDIYGYTF. As DNA, the CDR3 is TGTGCCAGCAGCCTGAGCGACATCTATGGCTACACCTTC.

This clone was detected only a few times. At the DNA level, this CDR3 is encoded by other sequences in the same sample as well. The chain is built from TRBV2 and TRBJ1-1, with D hard to call. Trimming took off 3 bases at V and 1 base at J, with 6 bases between the two ends. Germline-derived CDR1 and CDR2 are SNHLY and FYNNEI. The length of the CDR3 is 13 residues. This CDR3 reads CASSEGWNTEAFF. The CDR3 DNA reads as TGTGCCAGCAGTGAGGGGTGGAACACTGAAGCTTTCTTT. The full variable domain, its missing parts supplied by reference TRBV2 and TRBJ1-1, is EPEVTQTPSHQVTQMGQEVILRCVPISNHLYFYWYRQILGQKVEFLVSFYNNEISEKSEIFDDQFSVERPDGSNFTLKIRSTKLEDSAMYFCASSEGWNTEAFFGQGTRLTVV.

The gene calls are TRBV25-1 and TRBJ1-2, with D tentatively TRBD1 (5 bases). The germline V and J ends were trimmed by 6 bases and 8 bases, with 16 bases remaining between them. Germline V gives CDR1 MGHDK, CDR2 SYGVNS. There are 13 residues in the CDR3. This chain's CDR3 is CASRYSRGDGYTF. The CDR3 DNA reads TGTGCCAGCAGATACTCTAGGGGAGACGGCTACACCTTC.

The sample holds a few counts of this clone. V gene TRBV10-3 combines with J gene TRBJ2-6; weak D call: TRBD2 (7 bases). Trimming left V 6 bases short and J 2 bases short, with 20 bases between. Germline V gene sequence: CDR1 ENHRY, CDR2 SYGVKD. This CDR3 has 18 residues. CDR3 loop: CAISADRTRQAGANVLTF. The CDR3 bases are TGTGCCATCAGCGCTGACAGGACTAGGCAGGCTGGGGCCAACGTCCTGACTTTC.

This clone occurred a few times. This rearrangement joins TRBV9 to TRBJ2-1, with 12 bases aligning to TRBD2. This CDR3 is built from 16 residues. The ends lost 4 bases at V and 4 bases at J; junction bases unmatched: 6. Germline V CDR1 and CDR2: SGDLS, YYNGEE. In DNA form, the CDR3 reads TGTGCCAGCAGCCCAGCTAGCGGGAGGGCGTACAATGAGCAGTTCTTC. It specifies CASSPASGRAYNEQFF.

The V gene is TRBV5-1, the J gene TRBJ1-2; 7 bases line up with TRBD1. Losses at the gene ends were 0 bases for V and 8 bases for J; bases not matched to a gene: 7. From germline, CDR1 is SGHRS and CDR2 YFSETQ. The CDR3 has 14 amino acids. CDR3 in DNA: TGCGCCAGCAGCTTGGACAGGGGATCTGAAGGCTACACCTTC. Translated: CASSLDRGSEGYTF.

The rearrangement joins TRBV4-2 to TRBJ2-7, with D possibly being TRBD2 (5 bases). This CDR3 has 15 amino acids. Germline V gene lookup returns CDR1 LGHNA and CDR2 YNFKEQ. Deletions cut 2 bases from V and 0 bases from J, with 11 bases between. The CDR3 spells CASSQTPEGSYEQYF. DNA for the CDR3: TGTGCCAGCAGCCAAACCCCCGAGGGCTCCTACGAGCAGTACTTC.

The chain is built from TRBV7-2 and TRBJ2-1; D may be TRBD2 (6 bases). V gave up 1 base and J gave up 9 bases, with 10 bases separating them. This CDR3 is 13 amino acids long. Germline CDR1 SGHTA, CDR2 FQGNSA. The CDR3 loop reads CASSLGRETEQFF. For the CDR3, the DNA is TGTGCCAGCAGCTTAGGACGGGAGACTGAGCAGTTCTTC.

This clone has a handful of counts. The gene calls are TRBV7-9 and TRBJ2-7; 8 nucleotides agree with TRBD1. After removal of 5 bases from V and 0 bases from J, the junction contained 12 bases not matched to a gene. CDR3 size: 17 residues. Germline loops: CDR1 SEHNR, CDR2 FQNEAQ (reference sequence). This CDR3 reads CASSPLSRGPLSYEQYF. The CDR3 DNA sequence: TGTGCCAGCAGCCCGCTGTCCAGGGGGCCACTCTCCTACGAGCAGTACTTC.

This clone came up a few times. The V gene is TRBV28, the J gene TRBJ1-5; D is perhaps TRBD1 (5 bases). V was clipped by 5 bases and J by 2 bases, with 19 bases between them. CDR1 is MDHEN, CDR2 SYDVKM, per germline. This CDR3 region has 17 residues. In DNA, the CDR3 is TGTGCCAGCAGTCCCCCCCTAGCCAGGGAGCGCAATCAGCCCCAGCATTTT. Translated: CASSPPLARERNQPQHF.

This rearrangement joins TRBV30 to TRBJ1-4; 7 bases are a match to TRBD1. This CDR3 contains 13 residues. J gave up 8 bases and V 2 bases, and 5 bases lay outside the gene matches. Germline CDR1 reads GTSNPN; CDR2 reads SVGIG (reference sequence). As DNA, the CDR3 is TGTGCCTGGAGTAGACAGGGAGGAGAAAAACTGTTTTTT. Amino acid sequence: CAWSRQGGEKLFF.

The chain carries TRBV5-4 and TRBJ2-1; 7 bases agree with TRBD2. With V trimmed by 1 base and J by 2 bases, 9 bases remained unmatched. Germline CDR1 reads SGHNT; CDR2 reads YYREEE (reference sequence). The CDR3 is 17 residues long. The CDR3 DNA sequence: TGTGCCAGCAGCTTGAGGGAAGGGAGGGCCGCCTACAATGAGCAGTTCTTC. This gives the protein CASSLREGRAAYNEQFF.

This clone is judged medium-sized (0.01 to 0.1%). The V and J genes are TRBV7-9 and TRBJ2-7; D remains unclear. Trimming took 3 bases from V and 6 from J, leaving 6 bases between them. The CDR3 has 11 residues. Germline lookup yields CDR1 SEHNR and CDR2 FQNEAQ (reference sequence). As DNA, the CDR3 is TGTGCCAGCAGCTTCATTTCCGAGCAGTACTTC. Its translation: CASSFISEQYF. The entire variable domain, with the rest obtained from reference TRBV7-9 and TRBJ2-7, is as follows: DTGVSQNPRHKITKRGQNVTFRCDPISEHNRLYWYRQTLGQGPEFLTYFQNEAQLEKSRLLSDRFSAERPKGSFSTLEIQRTEQGDSAMYLCASSFISEQYFGPGTRLTVT.

This rearrangement joins TRBV6-6 to TRBJ1-5; D is unresolved. The CDR3 runs 15 residues. Germline CDR1 MNHNY, CDR2 SVGAGI (reference sequence). V was clipped by 0 bases and J by 0 bases, with 6 bases between them. The CDR3 is CASSYSGSSNQPQHF. For the CDR3, the DNA is TGTGCCAGCAGTTACTCCGGTTCTAGCAATCAGCCCCAGCATTTT.